This T cell receptor beta chain comes out of a study of cytomegalovirus exposure and HLA in healthy donors. Overall study findings and caveats: Only CMV serostatus was available as immune exposure information. Later analysis identified a missense DCLRE1C variant that was linked to TCR beta V- and J-gene trimming. Specificity of a few CMV-associated chains for CMV antigens was verified in vitro. It was shown in a later analysis that HLA-associated TCR beta chains were more clonally expanded than other, equally common chains.

The germline V gene has CDR1 SEHNR and CDR2 FQNEAQ (reference sequence). The length of the CDR3 is 14 residues. Trimming cost V 6 bases and J 3 bases, with 12 bases left between them. The PCR used 60 Vbeta and 13 Jbeta primers. Clones were sequenced by immunoSEQ multiplex PCR, and TCRdb holds only the in-frame ones, with some missing. Among approximately 160,000 clones, over 65% were seen once, and the ten largest hold 4% to 5%. Note on this clone: Its specificity is not known.

The sequence came from a young man in good health and CMV-seropositive. The chain recombines TRBV7-9 with TRBJ2-1; tentative D call: TRBD1 (6 bases). The sequenced sample consisted of PBMCs. The CDR3 DNA reads as TGTGCCAGCAGTCAACCACAGGGCTACAATGAGCAGTTCTTC. Translating it yields CASSQPQGYNEQFF.